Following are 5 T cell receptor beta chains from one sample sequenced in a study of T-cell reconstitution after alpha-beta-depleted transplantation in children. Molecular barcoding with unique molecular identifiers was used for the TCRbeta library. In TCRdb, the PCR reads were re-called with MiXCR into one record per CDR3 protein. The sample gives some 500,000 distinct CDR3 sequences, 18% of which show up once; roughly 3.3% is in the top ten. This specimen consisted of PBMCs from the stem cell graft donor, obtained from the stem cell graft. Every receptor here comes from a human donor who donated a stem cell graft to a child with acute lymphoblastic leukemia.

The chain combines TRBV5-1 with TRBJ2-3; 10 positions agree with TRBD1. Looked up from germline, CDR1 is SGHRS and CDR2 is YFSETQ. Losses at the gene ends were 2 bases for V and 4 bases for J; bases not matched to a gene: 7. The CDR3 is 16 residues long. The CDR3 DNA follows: TGCGCCAGCAGCTTCCCCGGGACAGGGGAAGCAGATACGCAGTATTTT. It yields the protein CASSFPGTGEADTQYF.

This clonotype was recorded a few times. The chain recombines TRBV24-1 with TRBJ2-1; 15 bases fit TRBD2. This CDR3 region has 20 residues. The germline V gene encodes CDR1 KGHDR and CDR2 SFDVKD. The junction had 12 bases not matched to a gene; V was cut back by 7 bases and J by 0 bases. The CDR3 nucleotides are TGTGCCACCAGGGCGAATGGACTAGCGGGAGGGGGGTCCTCCTACAATGAGCAGTTCTTC. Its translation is CATRANGLAGGGSSYNEQFF.

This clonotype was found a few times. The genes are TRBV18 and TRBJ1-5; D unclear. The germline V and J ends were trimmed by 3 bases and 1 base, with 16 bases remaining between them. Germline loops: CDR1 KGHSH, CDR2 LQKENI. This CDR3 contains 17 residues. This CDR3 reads CASSPSPAVLSNQPQHF. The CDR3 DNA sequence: TGTGCCAGCTCACCCTCGCCGGCGGTCCTAAGCAATCAGCCCCAGCATTTT.

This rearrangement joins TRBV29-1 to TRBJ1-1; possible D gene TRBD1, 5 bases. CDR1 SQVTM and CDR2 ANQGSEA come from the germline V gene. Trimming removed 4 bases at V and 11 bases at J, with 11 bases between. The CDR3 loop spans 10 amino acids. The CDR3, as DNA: TGCAGCGTTGGCGCATGGGACGCTTTCTTT. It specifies CSVGAWDAFF.

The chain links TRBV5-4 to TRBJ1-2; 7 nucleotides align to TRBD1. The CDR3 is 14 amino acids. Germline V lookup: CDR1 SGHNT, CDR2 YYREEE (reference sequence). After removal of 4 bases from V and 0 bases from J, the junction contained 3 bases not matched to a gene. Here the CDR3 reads CASSPGGPNYGYTF. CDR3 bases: TGTGCCAGCAGCCCAGGGGGGCCTAACTATGGCTACACCTTC.